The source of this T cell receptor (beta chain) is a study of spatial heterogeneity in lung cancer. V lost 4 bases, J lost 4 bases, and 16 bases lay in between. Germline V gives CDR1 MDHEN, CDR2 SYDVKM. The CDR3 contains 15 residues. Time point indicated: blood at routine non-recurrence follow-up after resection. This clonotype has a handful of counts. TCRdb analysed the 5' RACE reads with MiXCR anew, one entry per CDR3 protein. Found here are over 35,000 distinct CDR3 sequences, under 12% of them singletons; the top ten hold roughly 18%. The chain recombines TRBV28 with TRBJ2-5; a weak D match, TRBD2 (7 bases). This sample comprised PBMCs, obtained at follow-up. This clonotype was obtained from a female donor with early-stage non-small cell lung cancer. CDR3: CASSSPRGGGETQYF. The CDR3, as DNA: TGTGCCAGCAGTTCCCCGAGGGGGGGTGGAGAGACCCAGTACTTC.